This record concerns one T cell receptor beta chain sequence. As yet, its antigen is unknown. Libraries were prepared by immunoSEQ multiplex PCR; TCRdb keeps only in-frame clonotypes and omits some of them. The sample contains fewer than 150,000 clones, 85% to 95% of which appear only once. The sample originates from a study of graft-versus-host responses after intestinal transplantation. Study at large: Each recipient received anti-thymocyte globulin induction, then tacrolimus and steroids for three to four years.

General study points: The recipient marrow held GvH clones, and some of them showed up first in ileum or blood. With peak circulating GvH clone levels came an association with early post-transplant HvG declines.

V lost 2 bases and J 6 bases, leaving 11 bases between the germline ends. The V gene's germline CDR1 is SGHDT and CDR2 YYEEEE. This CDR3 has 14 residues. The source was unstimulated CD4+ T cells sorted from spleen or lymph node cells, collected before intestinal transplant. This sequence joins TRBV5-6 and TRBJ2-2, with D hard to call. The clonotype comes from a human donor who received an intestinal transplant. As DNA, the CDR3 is TGTGCCAGCAGCTTACGGGCCCCACCCGGGGAGCTGTTTTTT. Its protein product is CASSLRAPPGELFF.